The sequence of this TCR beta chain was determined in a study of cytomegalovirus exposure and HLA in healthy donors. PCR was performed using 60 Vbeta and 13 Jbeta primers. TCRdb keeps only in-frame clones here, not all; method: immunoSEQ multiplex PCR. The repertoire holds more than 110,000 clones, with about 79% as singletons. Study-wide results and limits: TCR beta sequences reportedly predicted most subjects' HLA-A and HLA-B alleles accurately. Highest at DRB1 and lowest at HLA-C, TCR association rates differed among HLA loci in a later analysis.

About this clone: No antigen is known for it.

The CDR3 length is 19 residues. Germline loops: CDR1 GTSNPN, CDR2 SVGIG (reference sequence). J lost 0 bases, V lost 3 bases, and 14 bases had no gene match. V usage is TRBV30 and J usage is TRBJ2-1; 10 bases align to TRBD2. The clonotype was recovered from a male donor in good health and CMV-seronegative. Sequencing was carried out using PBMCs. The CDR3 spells CAWRSYRGLAEISYNEQFF. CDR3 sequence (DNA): TGTGCCTGGAGGTCGTATCGAGGACTAGCGGAGATCTCCTACAATGAGCAGTTCTTC.